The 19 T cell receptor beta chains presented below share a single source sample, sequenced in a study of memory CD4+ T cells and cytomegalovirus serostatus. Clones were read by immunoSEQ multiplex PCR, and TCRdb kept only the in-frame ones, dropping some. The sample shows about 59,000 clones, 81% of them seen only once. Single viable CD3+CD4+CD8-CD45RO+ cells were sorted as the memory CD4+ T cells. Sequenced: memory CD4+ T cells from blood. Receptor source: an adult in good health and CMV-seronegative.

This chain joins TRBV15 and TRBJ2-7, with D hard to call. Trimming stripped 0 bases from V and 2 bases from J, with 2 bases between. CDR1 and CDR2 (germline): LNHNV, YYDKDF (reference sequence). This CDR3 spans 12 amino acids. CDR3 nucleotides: TGTGCCACCAGCAGAGACACCTACGAGCAGTACTTC. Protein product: CATSRDTYEQYF.

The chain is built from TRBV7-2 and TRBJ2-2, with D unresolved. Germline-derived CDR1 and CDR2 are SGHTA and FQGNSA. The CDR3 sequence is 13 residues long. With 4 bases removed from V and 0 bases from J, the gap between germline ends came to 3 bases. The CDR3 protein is CASSSPNTGELFF. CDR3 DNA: TGTGCCAGCAGCTCCCCGAACACCGGGGAGCTGTTTTTT.

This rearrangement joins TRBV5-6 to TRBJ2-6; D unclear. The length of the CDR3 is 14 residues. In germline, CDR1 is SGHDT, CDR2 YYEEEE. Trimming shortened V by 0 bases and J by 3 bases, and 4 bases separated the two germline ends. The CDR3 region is CASSLVGGANVLTF. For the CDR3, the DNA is TGTGCCAGCAGCTTGGTTGGTGGGGCCAACGTCCTGACTTTC.

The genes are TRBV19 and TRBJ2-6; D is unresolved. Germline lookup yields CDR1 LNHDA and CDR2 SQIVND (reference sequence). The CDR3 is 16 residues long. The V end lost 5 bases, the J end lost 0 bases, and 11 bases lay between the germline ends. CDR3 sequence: CASSAVHSSGANVLTF. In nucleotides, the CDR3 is TGTGCCAGTAGTGCCGTACACAGCTCTGGGGCCAACGTCCTGACTTTC.

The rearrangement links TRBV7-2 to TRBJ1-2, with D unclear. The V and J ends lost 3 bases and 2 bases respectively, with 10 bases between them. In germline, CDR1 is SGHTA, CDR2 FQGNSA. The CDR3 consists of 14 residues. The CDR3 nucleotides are TGTGCCAGCAGCTTCGGCAGTACAAACTATGGCTACACCTTC. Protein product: CASSFGSTNYGYTF.

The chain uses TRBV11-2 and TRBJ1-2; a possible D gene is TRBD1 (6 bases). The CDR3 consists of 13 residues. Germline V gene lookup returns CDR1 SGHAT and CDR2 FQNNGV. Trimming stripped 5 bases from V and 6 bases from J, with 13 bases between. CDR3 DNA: TGTGCCAGCAGCCGACAGGTCCTTAATGGCTACACCTTC. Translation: CASSRQVLNGYTF.

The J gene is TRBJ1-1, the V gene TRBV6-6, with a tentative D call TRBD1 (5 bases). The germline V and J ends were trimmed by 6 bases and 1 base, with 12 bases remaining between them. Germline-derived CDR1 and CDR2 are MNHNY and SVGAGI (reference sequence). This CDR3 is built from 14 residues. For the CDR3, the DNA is TGTGCCAGCAGCTCCAATACAGGGAACACTGAAGCTTTCTTT. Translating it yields CASSSNTGNTEAFF.

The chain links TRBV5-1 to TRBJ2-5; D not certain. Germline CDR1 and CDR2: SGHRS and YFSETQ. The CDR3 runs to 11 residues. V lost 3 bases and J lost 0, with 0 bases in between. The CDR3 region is CASSYQETQYF. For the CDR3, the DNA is TGCGCCAGCAGCTACCAAGAGACCCAGTACTTC.

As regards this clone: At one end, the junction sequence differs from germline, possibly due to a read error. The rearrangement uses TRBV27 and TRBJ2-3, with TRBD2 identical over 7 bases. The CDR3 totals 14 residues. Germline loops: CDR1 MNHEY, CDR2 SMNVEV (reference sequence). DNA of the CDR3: TGTGCCAGCAGTTTACAGACTAGCACCGATACGCAGTATTTT. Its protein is CASSLQTSTDTQYF.

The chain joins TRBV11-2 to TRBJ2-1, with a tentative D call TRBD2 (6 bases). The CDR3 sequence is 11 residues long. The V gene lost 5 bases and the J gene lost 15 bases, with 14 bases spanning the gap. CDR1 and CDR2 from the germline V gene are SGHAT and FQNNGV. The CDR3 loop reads CASSPGGRVFF. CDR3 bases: TGTGCCAGCAGCCCCGGGGGTCGGGTGTTCTTC.

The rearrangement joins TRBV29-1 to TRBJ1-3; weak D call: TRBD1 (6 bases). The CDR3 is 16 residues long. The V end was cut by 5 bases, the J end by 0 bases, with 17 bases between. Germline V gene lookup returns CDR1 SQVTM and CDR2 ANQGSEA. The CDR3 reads CSVLDRMGNSGNTIYF. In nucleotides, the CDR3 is TGCAGCGTTCTAGACAGGATGGGTAACTCTGGAAACACCATATATTTT. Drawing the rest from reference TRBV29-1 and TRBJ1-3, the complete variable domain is SAVISQKPSRDICQRGTSLTIQCQVDSQVTMMFWYRQQPGQSLTLIATANQGSEATYESGFVIDKFPISRPNLTFSTLTVSNMSPEDSSIYLCSVLDRMGNSGNTIYFGEGSWLTVV.

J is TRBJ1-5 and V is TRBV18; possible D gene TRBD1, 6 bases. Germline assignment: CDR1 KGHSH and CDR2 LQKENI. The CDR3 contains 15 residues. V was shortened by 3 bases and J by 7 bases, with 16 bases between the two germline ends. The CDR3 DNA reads TGTGCCAGCTCACCCTCCACAGGGAGTGGGCAGCCCCAGCATTTT. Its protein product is CASSPSTGSGQPQHF.

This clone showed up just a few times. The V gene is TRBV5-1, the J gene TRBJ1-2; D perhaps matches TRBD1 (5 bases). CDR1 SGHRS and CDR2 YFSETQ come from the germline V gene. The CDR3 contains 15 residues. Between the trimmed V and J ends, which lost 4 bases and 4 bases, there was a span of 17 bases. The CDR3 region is CASSRDGRGSYGYTF. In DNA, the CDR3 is TGCGCCAGCAGCAGGGACGGCCGCGGGAGCTATGGCTACACCTTC. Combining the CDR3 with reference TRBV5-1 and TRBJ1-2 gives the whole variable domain KAGVTQTPRYLIKTRGQQVTLSCSPISGHRSVSWYQQTPGQGLQFLFEYFSETQRNKGNFPGRFSGRQFSNSRSEMNVSTLELGDSALYLCASSRDGRGSYGYTFGSGTRLTVV.

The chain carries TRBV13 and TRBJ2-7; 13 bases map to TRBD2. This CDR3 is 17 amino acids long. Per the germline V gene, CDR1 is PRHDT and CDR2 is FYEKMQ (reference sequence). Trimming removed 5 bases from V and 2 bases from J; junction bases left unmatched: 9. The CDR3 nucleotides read TGTGCCAGCAGCCCAATCTCCGGGACTAGCGGGGCCTACGAGCAGTACTTC. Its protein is CASSPISGTSGAYEQYF.

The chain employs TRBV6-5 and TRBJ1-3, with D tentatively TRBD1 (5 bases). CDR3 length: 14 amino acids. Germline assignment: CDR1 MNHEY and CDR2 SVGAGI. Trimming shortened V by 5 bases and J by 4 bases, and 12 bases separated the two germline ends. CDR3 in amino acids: CASSVGAQGNTIYF. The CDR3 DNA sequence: TGTGCCAGCAGTGTTGGGGCCCAGGGAAACACCATATATTTT.

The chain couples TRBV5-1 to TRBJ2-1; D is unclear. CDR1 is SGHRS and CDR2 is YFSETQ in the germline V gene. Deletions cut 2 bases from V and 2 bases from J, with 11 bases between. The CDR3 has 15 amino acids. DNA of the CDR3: TGCGCCAGCAGCTTAAGGTCTAATGCCTACAATGAGCAGTTCTTC. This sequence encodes CASSLRSNAYNEQFF.

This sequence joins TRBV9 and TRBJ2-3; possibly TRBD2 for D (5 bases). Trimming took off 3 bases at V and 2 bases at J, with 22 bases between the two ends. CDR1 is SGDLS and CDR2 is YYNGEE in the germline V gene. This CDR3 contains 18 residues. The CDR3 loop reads CASSALGASRANTDTQYF. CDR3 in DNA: TGTGCCAGCAGCGCCCTCGGAGCCTCGAGGGCCAACACAGATACGCAGTATTTT.

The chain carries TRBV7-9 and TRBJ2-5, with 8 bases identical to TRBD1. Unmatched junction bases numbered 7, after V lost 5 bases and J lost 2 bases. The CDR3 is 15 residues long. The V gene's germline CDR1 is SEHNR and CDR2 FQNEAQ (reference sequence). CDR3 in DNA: TGTGCCAGCAGCATAGGCCGACAGGGGCAAGAGACCCAGTACTTC. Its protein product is CASSIGRQGQETQYF.

CDR3 sequence reads: CASSLGLGGNEQYF. DNA of the CDR3: TGTGCCAGCAGTTTAGGTTTGGGAGGGAACGAGCAGTACTTC. The rearrangement joins TRBV27 to TRBJ2-7, with 7 bases lining up with TRBD2. The germline V gene has CDR1 MNHEY and CDR2 SMNVEV (reference sequence). The CDR3 has 14 amino acids. Trimming removed 2 bases from V and 5 bases from J; junction bases left unmatched: 6.